The next 25 T cell receptor beta chains were all read from a single sample in a study of control samples from healthy donors and cancer patients. Assay used: immunoSEQ multiplex PCR; TCRdb lists only in-frame clones, some missing. The table has some 130,000 clones, 92% seen once. The material sequenced was blood. These receptors came from a woman in her forties or fifties in good health.

A single count supports this clone. This chain connects TRBV3-1 (or the pseudogene TRBV3-2) to TRBJ2-2; D uncertain. V was shortened by 4 bases and J by 5 bases, with 11 bases between the two germline ends. Germline CDR1 is LGHDT and CDR2 is YNNKEL (reference sequence). The CDR3 spans 14 residues. Here the CDR3 reads CASSPQTRTGELFF. The CDR3 nucleotides are TGTGCCAGCAGCCCCCAAACGAGAACCGGGGAGCTGTTTTTT.

V usage is TRBV7-9 and J usage is TRBJ2-5, with no clear D. This CDR3 spans 14 amino acids. Germline V gene sequence: CDR1 SEHNR, CDR2 FQNEAQ (reference sequence). Trimming left V 2 bases short and J 0 bases short, with 7 bases between. DNA of the CDR3: TGTGCCAGCAGCTTAACCCCGAACCAAGAGACCCAGTACTTC. Protein: CASSLTPNQETQYF.

In this sample, this clone turned up once. This rearrangement joins TRBV30 to TRBJ1-6, with D perhaps TRBD1 (5 bases). V was shortened by 0 bases and J by 9 bases, with 12 bases between the two germline ends. From germline, CDR1 is GTSNPN and CDR2 SVGIG (reference sequence). The CDR3 loop spans 14 amino acids. CDR3 coding DNA: TGTGCCTGGAGTGTAGGGGATTTTACTTCACCCCTCCACTTT. It is translated as CAWSVGDFTSPLHF.

The rearrangement uses TRBV6-5 and TRBJ2-3; D tentatively fits TRBD1 or TRBD2 (5 bases each). Trimming stripped 7 bases from V and 6 bases from J, with 14 bases between. Germline loops: CDR1 MNHEY, CDR2 SVGAGI. This CDR3 region has 13 residues. The CDR3: CASIKRGEDTQYF. In nucleotides, the CDR3 is TGTGCCAGCATCAAAAGAGGGGAGGATACGCAGTATTTT.

This chain joins TRBV5-1 and TRBJ1-6; 11 positions match TRBD1. Germline V gene data show CDR1 as SGHRS and CDR2 as YFSETQ. J lost 6 bases, V lost 0 bases, and 5 bases had no gene match. The CDR3 sequence is 17 residues long. This CDR3 is CASSLAGQGGGNSPLHF. CDR3 in DNA: TGCGCCAGCAGCTTGGCGGGACAGGGGGGAGGTAATTCACCCCTCCACTTT.

This clone was seen a single time. The chain is built from TRBV5-1 and TRBJ1-2, with no clear D. Germline V gene sequence: CDR1 SGHRS, CDR2 YFSETQ. The V end lost 0 bases, the J end lost 3 bases, and 21 bases lay between the germline ends. The CDR3 has 18 amino acids. CDR3 DNA sequence: TGCGCCAGCAGCTTGGAAGGGTTTGAGCTTGGTCGGGACTATGGCTACACCTTC. Translated, it gives CASSLEGFELGRDYGYTF.

This sequence joins TRBV4-1 and TRBJ2-4; D may be TRBD2 (5 bases). The germline V and J ends were trimmed by 4 bases and 6 bases, with 22 bases remaining between them. Germline CDR1 and CDR2: MGHRA and YSYEKL. The CDR3 sequence is 17 residues long. CDR3 protein: CASSPSSDKAGVNIQYF. CDR3 nucleotides: TGCGCCAGCAGCCCCTCCTCTGACAAGGCCGGGGTAAACATTCAGTACTTC.

This clone was counted once. The J gene is TRBJ1-1, the V gene TRBV5-6, with unresolved D. From germline, CDR1 is SGHDT and CDR2 YYEEEE. Trimming removed 6 bases at V and 0 bases at J, with 9 bases between. The CDR3 length is 13 residues. CDR3 bases: TGTGCCAGCATTTCTGGGTTGAACACTGAAGCTTTCTTT. It encodes CASISGLNTEAFF.

This sequence joins TRBV4-2 and TRBJ1-2; the D gene is possibly TRBD1 (6 bases). The germline gives CDR1 LGHNA, CDR2 YNFKEQ. The CDR3 is 15 amino acids. V lost 0 bases to trimming and J lost 2 bases, with 10 bases between them. The CDR3 loop is CASSQDRDTNYGYTF. CDR3 sequence (DNA): TGTGCCAGCAGCCAAGATAGGGACACCAACTATGGCTACACCTTC.

This chain connects TRBV6-1 to TRBJ2-3, with 15 bases that match TRBD2. The CDR3 spans 17 residues. Germline values: CDR1 MNHNS, CDR2 SASEGT. The V segment lost 3 bases and the J segment 5 bases; nucleotides outside the gene matches: 6. This CDR3 is CASSEQPGLAGGDTQYF. The CDR3 DNA is TGTGCCAGCAGTGAGCAACCGGGACTAGCGGGAGGAGATACGCAGTATTTT.

The chain employs TRBV5-1 and TRBJ1-2, with D hard to call. Germline V gene lookup returns CDR1 SGHRS and CDR2 YFSETQ. V dropped 5 bases and J dropped 3 bases, with 17 bases sitting between them. This CDR3 is 15 amino acids long. In nucleotides, the CDR3 is TGCGCCAGCAGGCGGGTGGCCCGGGGTGACTATGGCTACACCTTC. It encodes CASRRVARGDYGYTF.

To note about this clone: An end of the junction does not agree with germline; a read error may underlie this. V gene TRBV7-7 combines with J gene TRBJ2-5, with 7 nucleotides matching TRBD1. Germline V gene lookup returns CDR1 SSHAT and CDR2 FNYEAQ (reference sequence). CDR3 length: 15 residues. CDR3 loop: CASSLGRGSQETQYF. CDR3 sequence (DNA): TGTGCTAGCAGCTTAGGCAGGGGGAGCCAAGAGACCCAGTACTTC.

The rearrangement joins TRBV19 to TRBJ2-7, with TRBD1 identical over 7 bases. CDR1 is LNHDA, CDR2 SQIVND, per germline (reference sequence). V lost 11 bases and J lost 7; bases outside the gene matches: 8. The CDR3 contains 11 residues. This CDR3 reads CAAGRGLEQYF. CDR3 nucleotides: TGTGCCGCCGGAAGGGGGCTTGAGCAGTACTTC.

The chain carries TRBV10-3 and TRBJ1-1, with D possibly matching TRBD1 (6 bases). CDR1 and CDR2 from the germline V gene are ENHRY and SYGVKD. Trimming left V 4 bases short and J 6 bases short, with 21 bases between. The length of the CDR3 is 16 residues. The CDR3 sequence: CAISAGQFSVYAEAFF. The DNA of the CDR3 is TGTGCCATCAGTGCAGGACAGTTTAGCGTTTACGCTGAAGCTTTCTTT.

The rearrangement joins TRBV27 to TRBJ1-1, with a tentative D call TRBD1 (6 bases). There are 12 residues in the CDR3. Trimming took 8 bases from V and 2 from J, leaving 9 bases between them. Looked up from germline, CDR1 is MNHEY and CDR2 is SMNVEV (reference sequence). The CDR3 is CASRTVNTEAFF. CDR3 nucleotides: TGTGCCAGCCGGACAGTCAACACTGAAGCTTTCTTT.

The chain links TRBV6-6 to TRBJ1-1, with D tentatively TRBD1 (5 bases). V was pared by 0 bases and J by 3 bases, with 8 bases between. The germline CDR1 and CDR2 sequences are MNHNY and SVGAGI (reference sequence). The CDR3 is 14 amino acids. The CDR3 spells CASSYSPQDTEAFF. CDR3 coding DNA: TGTGCCAGCAGTTACTCCCCACAGGACACTGAAGCTTTCTTT.

The gene calls are TRBV6-5 and TRBJ1-5; tentative D call: TRBD1 (6 bases). V lost 6 bases and J lost 5, with 8 bases in between. The CDR3 consists of 12 residues. CDR1 is MNHEY, CDR2 SVGAGI, per germline. CDR3 amino acids: CASSTGYQPQHF. The CDR3 DNA reads TGTGCCAGCAGCACAGGGTATCAGCCCCAGCATTTT.

Worth noting for this clone: Mismatch with germline at one junction end may stem from a read error. The genes are TRBV2 and TRBJ2-7; 10 nucleotides line up with TRBD2. In germline, CDR1 is SNHLY, CDR2 FYNNEI. The CDR3 is 14 residues long. The CDR3 DNA reads as TGTGCCAGCATGGAGAAGGAGCGGGAGGGCTTTCTGAACTTC. This gives the protein CASMEKEREGFLNF.

This clone has just a few counts. The V and J genes are TRBV3-1 (or the pseudogene TRBV3-2) and TRBJ1-2; D is possibly TRBD1 (6 bases). CDR3 length equals 14 residues. V was cut by 2 bases and J by 10 bases, with 17 bases left in between. CDR1 LGHDT and CDR2 YNNKEL come from the germline V gene (reference sequence). CDR3 nucleotide sequence: TGTGCCAGCAGCCAACCAGGACAGTTAGCTGCCTACACCTTC. Translating gives CASSQPGQLAAYTF.

The V gene is TRBV24-1, the J gene TRBJ1-2, with 10 nucleotides matching TRBD1. CDR3 length: 14 residues. Germline trimming cut 7 bases from V and 7 bases from J; bases unmatched to any gene: 8. CDR1 is KGHDR, CDR2 SFDVKD, per germline. The CDR3 coding sequence is TGTGCCACCAGGCCGGGACAGGGGCCAAGTGGCTACACCTTC. Translating it yields CATRPGQGPSGYTF.

This chain uses TRBV6-1 with TRBJ1-5; TRBD1 agrees at 8 bases. V shed 1 base, J shed 4 bases, and the junction held 9 bases outside the gene matches. Germline CDR1 and CDR2: MNHNS and SASEGT. This CDR3 has 17 residues. In DNA, the CDR3 is TGTGCCAGCAGTGAAGATCTGACAGGGGCAGGAAATCAGCCCCAGCATTTT. Encoded protein: CASSEDLTGAGNQPQHF.

This clone was counted once. Sequence at one end of the junction differs from germline and may be a read error. The rearrangement uses TRBV6-6 and TRBJ2-2, with D possibly matching TRBD2 (5 bases). The CDR3 covers 12 residues. CDR1 and CDR2 (germline): MNHNY, SVGAGI (reference sequence). CDR3 in amino acids: CASSATTGELLF. The CDR3 DNA sequence: TGTGCCAGCAGTGCGACCACCGGGGAGCTGCTTTTT.

In its sample, this clone was seen once. The V and J genes are TRBV4-1 and TRBJ1-1; TRBD1 agrees at 7 bases. The CDR3 covers 14 residues. The ends lost 5 bases at V and 5 bases at J; junction bases unmatched: 8. Germline assignment: CDR1 MGHRA and CDR2 YSYEKL. CDR3 sequence: CASSKQGDWTEAFF. The CDR3 DNA follows: TGCGCCAGCAGCAAGCAGGGGGATTGGACTGAAGCTTTCTTT.

The chain is built from TRBV19 and TRBJ1-5; D gene uncertain. V was shortened by 4 bases and J by 10 bases, with 11 bases between the two germline ends. Germline V lookup: CDR1 LNHDA, CDR2 SQIVND (reference sequence). The CDR3 consists of 12 residues. This CDR3 is CASSTNVEPQHF. The CDR3 region has the DNA TGTGCCAGTAGTACGAACGTAGAACCCCAGCATTTT. Full variable domain (outside the CDR3, taken from reference TRBV19 and TRBJ1-5): DGGITQSPKYLFRKEGQNVTLSCEQNLNHDAMYWYRQDPGQGLRLIYYSQIVNDFQKGDIAEGYSVSREKKESFPLTVTSAQKNPTAFYLCASSTNVEPQHFGDGTRLSIL.

The chain has TRBV5-6 and TRBJ1-2; TRBD1 is a possible D gene (6 bases). The CDR3 is 15 amino acids. Germline CDR1 reads SGHDT; CDR2 reads YYEEEE. The V gene lost 4 bases and the J gene lost 4 bases, with 17 bases spanning the gap. The CDR3 DNA follows: TGTGCCAGCAGCATTGACAGGACCCAAGGCTATGGCTACACCTTC. Translating it yields CASSIDRTQGYGYTF.